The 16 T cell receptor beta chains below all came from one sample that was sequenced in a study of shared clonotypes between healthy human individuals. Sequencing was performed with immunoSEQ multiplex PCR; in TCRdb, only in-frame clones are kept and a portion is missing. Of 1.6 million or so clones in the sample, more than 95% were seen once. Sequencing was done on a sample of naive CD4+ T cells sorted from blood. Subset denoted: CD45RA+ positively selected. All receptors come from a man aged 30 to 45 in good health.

CDR3 protein: CASSYRLAGVTQYF. In DNA form, the CDR3 reads TGTGCCAGCAGTTATAGACTAGCGGGAGTTACGCAGTATTTT. The chain joins TRBV6-5 to TRBJ2-3, with 12 bases lining up with TRBD2. After removal of 3 bases from V and 8 bases from J, the junction contained 3 bases not matched to a gene. Germline V gene data show CDR1 as MNHEY and CDR2 as SVGAGI. The CDR3 is made up of 14 amino acids.

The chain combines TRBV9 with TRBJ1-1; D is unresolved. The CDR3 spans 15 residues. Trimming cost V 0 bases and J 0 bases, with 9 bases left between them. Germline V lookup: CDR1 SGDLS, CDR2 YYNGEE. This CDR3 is CASSVGEELNTEAFF. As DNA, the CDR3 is TGTGCCAGCAGCGTAGGGGAAGAGCTGAACACTGAAGCTTTCTTT.

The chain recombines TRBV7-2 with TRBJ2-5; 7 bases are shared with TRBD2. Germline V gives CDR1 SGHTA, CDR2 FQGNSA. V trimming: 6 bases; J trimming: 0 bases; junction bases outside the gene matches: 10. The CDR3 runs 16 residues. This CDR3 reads CASSRGSGKYQETQYF. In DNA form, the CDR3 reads TGTGCCAGCAGTCGGGGGAGCGGGAAGTACCAAGAGACCCAGTACTTC.

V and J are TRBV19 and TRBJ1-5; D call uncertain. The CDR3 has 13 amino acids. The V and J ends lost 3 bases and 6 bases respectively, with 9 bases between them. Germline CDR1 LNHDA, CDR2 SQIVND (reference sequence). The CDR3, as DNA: TGTGCCAGTAGTATTTCCGTAGCTCAGCCCCAGCATTTT. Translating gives CASSISVAQPQHF.

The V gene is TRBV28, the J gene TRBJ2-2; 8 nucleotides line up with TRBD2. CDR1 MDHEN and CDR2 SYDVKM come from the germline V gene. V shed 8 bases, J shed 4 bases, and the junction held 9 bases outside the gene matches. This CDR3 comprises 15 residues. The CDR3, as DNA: TGTGCCAGCCACCACTGGACTAGCTTCACCGGGGAGCTGTTTTTT. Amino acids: CASHHWTSFTGELFF.

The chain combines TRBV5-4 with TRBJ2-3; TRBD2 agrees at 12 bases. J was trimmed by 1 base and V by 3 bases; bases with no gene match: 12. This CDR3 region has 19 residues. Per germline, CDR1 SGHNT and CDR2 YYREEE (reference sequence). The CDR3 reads CASSSELLAGGPGTDTQYF. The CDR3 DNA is TGTGCCAGCAGCTCCGAGCTTCTAGCGGGAGGGCCGGGCACAGATACGCAGTATTTT. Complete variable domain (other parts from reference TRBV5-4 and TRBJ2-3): ETGVTQSPTHLIKTRGQQVTLRCSSQSGHNTVSWYQQALGQGPQFIFQYYREEENGRGNFPPRFSGLQFPNYSSELNVNALELDDSALYLCASSSELLAGGPGTDTQYFGPGTRLTVL.

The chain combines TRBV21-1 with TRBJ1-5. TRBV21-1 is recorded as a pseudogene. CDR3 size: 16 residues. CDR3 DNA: TGTGCCAGCAGCAAAGTGAGCGGACACTATAGGCAGCCCCAGCATTTT. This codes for CASSKVSGHYRQPQHF.

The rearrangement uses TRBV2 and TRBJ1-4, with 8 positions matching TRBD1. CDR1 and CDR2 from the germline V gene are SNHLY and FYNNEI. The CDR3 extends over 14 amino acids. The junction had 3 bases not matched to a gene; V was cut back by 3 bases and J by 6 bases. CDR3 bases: TGTGCCAGCAGTGACGGGACAGGCTATGAAAAACTGTTTTTT. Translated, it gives CASSDGTGYEKLFF.

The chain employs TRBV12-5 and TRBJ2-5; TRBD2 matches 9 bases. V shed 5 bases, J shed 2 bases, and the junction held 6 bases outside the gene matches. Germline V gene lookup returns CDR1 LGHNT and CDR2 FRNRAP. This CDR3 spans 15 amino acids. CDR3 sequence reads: CASGPGLADQETQYF. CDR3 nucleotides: TGTGCTAGTGGTCCGGGACTAGCAGATCAAGAGACCCAGTACTTC. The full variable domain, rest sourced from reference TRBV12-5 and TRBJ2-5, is DARVTQTPRHKVTEMGQEVTMRCQPILGHNTVFWYRQTMMQGLELLAYFRNRAPLDDSGMPKDRFSAEMPDATLATLKIQPSEPRDSAVYFCASGPGLADQETQYFGPGTRLLVL.

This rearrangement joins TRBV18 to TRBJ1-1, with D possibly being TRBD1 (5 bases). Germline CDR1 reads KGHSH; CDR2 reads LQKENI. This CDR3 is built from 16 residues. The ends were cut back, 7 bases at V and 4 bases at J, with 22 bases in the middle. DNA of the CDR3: TGTGCCAGCTTGGTTACTTGGGGGGAGCTTGGCACTGAAGCTTTCTTT. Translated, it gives CASLVTWGELGTEAFF.

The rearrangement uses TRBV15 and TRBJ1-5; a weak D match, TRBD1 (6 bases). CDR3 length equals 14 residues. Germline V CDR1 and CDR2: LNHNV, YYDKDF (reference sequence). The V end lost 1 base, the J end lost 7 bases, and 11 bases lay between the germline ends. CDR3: CATSRVGAGQPQHF. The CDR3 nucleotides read TGTGCCACCAGCAGAGTGGGGGCAGGGCAGCCCCAGCATTTT.

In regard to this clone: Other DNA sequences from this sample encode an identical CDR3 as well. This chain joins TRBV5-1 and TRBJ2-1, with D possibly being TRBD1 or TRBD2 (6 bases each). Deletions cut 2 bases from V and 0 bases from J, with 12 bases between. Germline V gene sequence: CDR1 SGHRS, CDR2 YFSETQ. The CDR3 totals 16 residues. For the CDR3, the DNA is TGCGCCAGCAGCTTAGGGGGGCCCAGCTCCTACAATGAGCAGTTCTTC. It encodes CASSLGGPSSYNEQFF.

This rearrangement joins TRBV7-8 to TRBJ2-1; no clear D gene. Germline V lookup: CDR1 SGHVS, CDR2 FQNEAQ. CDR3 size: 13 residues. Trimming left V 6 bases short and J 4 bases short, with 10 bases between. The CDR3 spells CASSSTAYNEQFF. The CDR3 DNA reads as TGTGCCAGCAGTTCTACAGCTTACAATGAGCAGTTCTTC.

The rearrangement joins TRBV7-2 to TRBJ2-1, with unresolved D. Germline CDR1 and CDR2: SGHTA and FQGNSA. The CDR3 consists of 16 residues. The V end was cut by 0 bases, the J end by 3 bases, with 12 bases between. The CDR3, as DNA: TGTGCCAGCAGCTTAGCACCGGCTAGTGGCTACAATGAGCAGTTCTTC. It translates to CASSLAPASGYNEQFF.

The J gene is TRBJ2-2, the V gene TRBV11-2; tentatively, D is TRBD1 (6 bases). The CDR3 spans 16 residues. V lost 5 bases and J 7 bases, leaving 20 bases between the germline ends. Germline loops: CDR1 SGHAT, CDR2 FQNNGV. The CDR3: CASSRWGRGRIGELFF. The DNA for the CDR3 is TGTGCCAGCAGCCGCTGGGGCAGGGGAAGAATCGGGGAGCTGTTTTTT.

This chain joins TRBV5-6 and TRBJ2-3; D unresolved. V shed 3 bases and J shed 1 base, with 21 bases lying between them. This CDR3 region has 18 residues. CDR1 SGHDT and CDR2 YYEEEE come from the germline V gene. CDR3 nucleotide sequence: TGTGCCAGCAGCTCCACCCGTACTTTTAGTTTCGGCACAGATACGCAGTATTTT. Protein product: CASSSTRTFSFGTDTQYF.